Each of the 8 T cell receptor beta chains below was sequenced from the same sample in a study of spatial heterogeneity in lung cancer. Time point meaning: sample taken at primary tumor resection. Whole RNA came from tumor, nontumor lung or frozen PBMC and was sequenced without being sorted. MiXCR, applied by TCRdb to the 5' RACE reads, yields one record per CDR3 protein. The sample lists some 5,000 distinct CDR3 sequences, approximately 30% occurring once. The material was PBMCs, obtained at surgery. The receptors originated from a female donor with early-stage non-small cell lung cancer.

Regarding this clonotype: This beta chain appears as a stray read in a library generated for alpha chains; its size is not informative. This sequence joins TRBV5-5 and TRBJ1-2, with no clear D. Trimming cost V 3 bases and J 2 bases, with 8 bases left between them. Germline lookup yields CDR1 SGHKS and CDR2 YYEKEE (reference sequence). The CDR3 sequence is 13 residues long. The CDR3 spells CASSSYNNYGYTF. Written as DNA, the CDR3 is TGTGCCAGCAGCTCTTACAACAACTATGGCTACACCTTC.

This clonotype was counted between two and nine times. Because this beta chain is a stray read in a library intended to capture alpha chains, its abundance should not be given much weight. The CDR3 coding sequence is TGTGCCAGCAGCTTTATGGGACAGACGAACACCGGGGAGCTGTTTTTT. Translated: CASSFMGQTNTGELFF. The genes are TRBV7-2 and TRBJ2-2; 7 positions match TRBD1. J gave up 0 bases and V 3 bases, and 4 bases lay outside the gene matches. This CDR3 is built from 16 residues. Germline CDR1 and CDR2: SGHTA and FQGNSA.

On this clonotype itself: This beta chain slipped into a library made for alpha chains as a stray read, so its size is not meaningful. This chain uses TRBV3-1 with TRBJ2-7; D call uncertain. This CDR3 spans 13 amino acids. CDR1 and CDR2 from the germline V gene are LGHDT and YNNKEL (reference sequence). With 7 bases removed from V and 4 bases from J, the gap between germline ends came to 14 bases. DNA of the CDR3: TGTGCCAGCACGTCATCCTTTGGTTACGAGCAGTACTTC. It translates to CASTSSFGYEQYF.

With regard to this clonotype: A library made for alpha chains picked up this beta chain off target, so its size means little. The rearrangement uses TRBV4-2 and TRBJ2-6, with D hard to call. The CDR3 is made up of 13 amino acids. V was trimmed by 4 bases and J by 1 base, leaving 2 bases between them. Germline loops: CDR1 LGHNA, CDR2 YNFKEQ. This CDR3 is CASSRSGANVLTF. CDR3 DNA: TGTGCCAGCAGCCGATCTGGGGCCAACGTCCTGACTTTC.

For this clonotype: Since the library was made to target alpha chains, this beta chain is a stray read and its abundance is not meaningful. The J gene is TRBJ2-5, the V gene TRBV4-3; D may be TRBD1 or TRBD2 (6 bases each). The CDR3 consists of 15 residues. Germline V gives CDR1 LGHNA, CDR2 YSLEER. V was shortened by 1 base and J by 5 bases, with 14 bases between the two germline ends. CDR3 amino acids: CASSQVVGGYETQYF. Written as DNA, the CDR3 is TGCGCCAGCAGCCAAGTTGTGGGGGGCTATGAGACCCAGTACTTC.

With regard to this clonotype: A library made for alpha chains picked up this beta chain off target, so its size means little. The chain uses TRBV11-2 and TRBJ2-2; a possible D gene is TRBD1 (5 bases). The germline V gene has CDR1 SGHAT and CDR2 FQNNGV. The CDR3 extends over 15 amino acids. Trimming pared 5 bases from V and 2 bases from J, leaving 12 bases between. The chain's CDR3 is CASSPWTLNTGELFF. CDR3 in DNA: TGTGCCAGCAGCCCCTGGACACTTAACACCGGGGAGCTGTTTTTT. Drawing the rest from reference TRBV11-2 and TRBJ2-2, the complete variable domain is EAGVAQSPRYKIIEKRQSVAFWCNPISGHATLYWYQQILGQGPKLLIQFQNNGVVDDSQLPKDRFSAERLKGVDSTLKIQPAKLEDSAVYLCASSPWTLNTGELFFGEGSRLTVL.

There are a few counts of this clonotype. This beta chain lies outside the target of a library built for alpha chains; its clone size means little. The chain uses TRBV29-1 and TRBJ2-5; D unresolved. Germline values: CDR1 SQVTM, CDR2 ANQGSEA. There are 15 residues in the CDR3. V lost 2 bases, J lost 2 bases, and 15 bases lay in between. CDR3 nucleotide sequence: TGCAGCGTTGAAAGGCCGGGTGCCCCTCAAGAGACCCAGTACTTC. It is translated as CSVERPGAPQETQYF.

In its sample, this clonotype was seen a few times. Found in a library prepared for alpha chains, this beta chain is an off-target read, and its abundance has little meaning. V usage is TRBV11-2 and J usage is TRBJ2-3, with D perhaps TRBD2 (6 bases). V lost 2 bases, J lost 0 bases, and 12 bases lay in between. The CDR3 is 16 amino acids. Germline-derived CDR1 and CDR2 are SGHAT and FQNNGV. The CDR3 protein is CASSLLGGFSTDTQYF. The DNA of the CDR3 is TGTGCCAGCAGCTTATTGGGGGGATTTAGCACAGATACGCAGTATTTT.